The source of this T cell receptor beta chain is a study of blood T cell repertoires in COVID-19. Study information: T cells, B-cell-depleted T cells, or PBMCs supplied cDNA or gDNA.

Using immunoSEQ multiplex PCR, the repertoire was profiled, and TCRdb retains in-frame clones only, with some absent. The repertoire holds roughly 97,000 clones, with around 87% as singletons. Germline V CDR1 and CDR2: SGHRS, YFSETQ. This CDR3 comprises 15 residues. Trimming took 4 bases from V and 1 from J; bases not matched to a gene: 6. The sequence was obtained from a human donor in a cohort sampled during active COVID-19. Sequenced sample: peripheral blood. The V call is TRBV5-1, the J call TRBJ1-1, with 8 bases aligning to TRBD1. CDR3 in DNA: TGCGCCAGCAGCATAATACAGGGGGGGAACACTGAAGCTTTCTTT. Translated, it gives CASSIIQGGNTEAFF.